The 31 T cell receptor beta chains listed next were all sequenced from one sample in a study of OX40 agonist ivuxolimab in advanced cancers. Produced via immunoSEQ multiplex PCR; TCRdb's table is partial and in-frame only. The sample includes about 75,000 clones, around 87% of them seen just once. Sequencing was performed on CD4+ or CD8+ T cells sorted from blood, taken in a trial of the OX40 agonist ivuxolimab. The origin of the receptors is an adult with an advanced solid tumor such as melanoma, head and neck, liver or kidney cancer.

The genes are TRBV6-1 and TRBJ1-4; D might be TRBD1 (5 bases). Looked up from germline, CDR1 is MNHNS and CDR2 is SASEGT. V lost 10 bases and J lost 6, with 15 bases in between. The CDR3 is made up of 13 amino acids. CDR3 loop: CATRTGGDEKLFF. In nucleotides, the CDR3 is TGTGCCACCCGAACAGGAGGGGATGAAAAACTGTTTTTT.

This chain links TRBV6-1 with TRBJ1-1; possibly TRBD1 for D (5 bases). The germline V gene encodes CDR1 MNHNS and CDR2 SASEGT. The germline V and J ends were trimmed by 4 bases and 4 bases, with 13 bases remaining between them. The length of the CDR3 is 14 residues. The CDR3 bases are TGTGCCAGCAGTGTTAGCCTGGGGGGCACTGAAGCTTTCTTT. Residues: CASSVSLGGTEAFF.

V gene TRBV5-1 combines with J gene TRBJ1-5; 10 bases fit TRBD1. The V gene's germline CDR1 is SGHRS and CDR2 YFSETQ. This CDR3 is 17 amino acids long. With V trimmed by 0 bases and J by 4 bases, 7 bases remained unmatched. This CDR3 reads CASSLAGGTGVNQPQHF. Here the CDR3 DNA reads TGCGCCAGCAGCTTGGCCGGTGGGACAGGGGTGAATCAGCCCCAGCATTTT. Full variable domain (rest looked up from reference TRBV5-1 and TRBJ1-5): KAGVTQTPRYLIKTRGQQVTLSCSPISGHRSVSWYQQTPGQGLQFLFEYFSETQRNKGNFPGRFSGRQFSNSRSEMNVSTLELGDSALYLCASSLAGGTGVNQPQHFGDGTRLSIL.

The J gene is TRBJ2-3, the V gene TRBV9; D is ambiguous. With 3 bases removed from V and 0 bases from J, the gap between germline ends came to 5 bases. Germline CDR1 reads SGDLS; CDR2 reads YYNGEE. CDR3 length: 13 residues. The CDR3 reads CASSAPSTDTQYF. The CDR3 coding sequence is TGTGCCAGCAGCGCGCCTAGCACAGATACGCAGTATTTT.

The genes are TRBV9 and TRBJ1-1; D unclear. V lost 0 bases, J lost 0 bases, and 6 bases lay in between. CDR3 length: 14 amino acids. The germline CDR1 and CDR2 sequences are SGDLS and YYNGEE. In nucleotides, the CDR3 is TGTGCCAGCAGCGTAGGACTGATGAACACTGAAGCTTTCTTT. Amino acids: CASSVGLMNTEAFF.

The chain is built from TRBV6-1 and TRBJ1-5; TRBD1 might be the D (5 bases). CDR3 length equals 12 residues. The V gene lost 6 bases and the J gene lost 6 bases, with 9 bases spanning the gap. Germline assignment: CDR1 MNHNS and CDR2 SASEGT. CDR3 protein: CASSQGIQPQHF. The CDR3 coding sequence is TGTGCCAGCAGCCAGGGAATTCAGCCCCAGCATTTT.

The gene calls are TRBV25-1 and TRBJ2-7; D may be TRBD2 (6 bases). V was pared by 2 bases and J by 7 bases, with 9 bases between. The CDR3 length is 12 residues. Germline assignment: CDR1 MGHDK and CDR2 SYGVNS. CDR3 nucleotides: TGTGCCAGCAGTGAACAAGGGAGGGAGCAGTACTTC. Protein: CASSEQGREQYF.

V gene TRBV19 combines with J gene TRBJ1-5; no firm D call. This CDR3 has 16 amino acids. V lost 5 bases, J lost 0 bases, and 14 bases lay in between. CDR1 is LNHDA, CDR2 SQIVND, per germline (reference sequence). The CDR3 bases are TGTGCCAGTAGTTTCATTAGGCTAGTTAGCAATCAGCCCCAGCATTTT. Residues: CASSFIRLVSNQPQHF.

This clone has just one count. This chain uses TRBV5-6 with TRBJ1-6; TRBD1 might be the D (6 bases). This CDR3 contains 17 residues. Germline assignment: CDR1 SGHDT and CDR2 YYEEEE. V was shortened by 1 base and J by 4 bases, with 15 bases between the two germline ends. The CDR3 bases are TGTGCCAGCAGCTTGTTTTCAGGGGTTAAATATAATTCACCCCTCCACTTT. Encoded protein: CASSLFSGVKYNSPLHF.

This chain uses TRBV4-3 with TRBJ2-6, with 8 nucleotides matching TRBD1. CDR1 and CDR2 (germline): LGHNA, YSLEER. The CDR3 spans 17 residues. Trimming took 3 bases from V and 3 from J; bases not matched to a gene: 7. The chain's CDR3 is CASSQVSQGVGANVLTF. The CDR3 DNA reads as TGCGCCAGCAGCCAGGTGTCACAGGGGGTTGGGGCCAACGTCCTGACTTTC.

The chain combines TRBV19 with TRBJ1-3; perhaps TRBD1 as D (5 bases). This CDR3 has 16 amino acids. Germline V gene lookup returns CDR1 LNHDA and CDR2 SQIVND (reference sequence). Trimming shortened V by 5 bases and J by 0 bases, and 14 bases separated the two germline ends. This CDR3 reads CASSQGRPYSGNTIYF. The DNA for the CDR3 is TGTGCCAGTAGTCAGGGACGTCCGTACTCTGGAAACACCATATATTTT.

In its sample, this clone was seen once. The chain employs TRBV7-3 and TRBJ1-6; D possibly corresponds to TRBD1 (6 bases). The germline V gene encodes CDR1 SGHTA and CDR2 FQGTGA. CDR3 length equals 14 residues. V was cut by 2 bases and J by 10 bases, with 12 bases left in between. CDR3 sequence reads: CASSLVRGESPLHF. In DNA, the CDR3 is TGTGCCAGCAGCTTAGTCAGGGGTGAATCACCCCTCCACTTT.

Note on this clone: One end of the junction varies from germline; a read error may be responsible. The V gene is TRBV4-1, the J gene TRBJ1-2, with a possible D match to TRBD1 (6 bases). This CDR3 has 13 amino acids. Germline values: CDR1 MGHRA, CDR2 YSYEKL. The CDR3 region has the DNA TGCGCCAGCACCCAAGTGGGGGCCGGTGGCTACACCTTC. Its protein is CASTQVGAGGYTF.

This clone turned up a few times. Other DNA sequences in this specimen translate into the identical CDR3. The V call is TRBV28, the J call TRBJ2-2; D perhaps matches TRBD2 (5 bases). The germline V gene encodes CDR1 MDHEN and CDR2 SYDVKM. This CDR3 is built from 13 residues. V lost 7 bases, J lost 2 bases, and 8 bases lay in between. The CDR3, as DNA: TGTGCCAGCATCCGGGGAAACACCGGGGAGCTGTTTTTT. Its protein product is CASIRGNTGELFF.

The chain joins TRBV30 to TRBJ1-4; D gene unclear. Germline CDR1 is GTSNPN and CDR2 is SVGIG (reference sequence). The CDR3 has 12 amino acids. Trimming cost V 6 bases and J 4 bases, with 9 bases left between them. CDR3 sequence (DNA): TGTGCCTGTAGACACTATAATGAAAAACTGTTTTTT. Protein product: CACRHYNEKLFF.

This clone was counted a single time. V and J are TRBV20-1 and TRBJ2-7; D gene unclear. CDR1 and CDR2 from the germline V gene are DFQATT and SNEGSKA (reference sequence). CDR3 size: 11 residues. V was trimmed by 1 base and J by 5 bases, leaving 6 bases between them. The CDR3 is CSARVGNEQYF. In DNA, the CDR3 is TGCAGTGCTAGAGTGGGGAACGAGCAGTACTTC.

V is TRBV18 and J is TRBJ1-2; D gene ambiguous. CDR1 KGHSH and CDR2 LQKENI come from the germline V gene. This CDR3 is built from 13 residues. Trimming removed 2 bases at V and 4 bases at J, with 8 bases between. CDR3 nucleotides: TGTGCCAGCTCACCATCAGGTAGCTATGGCTACACCTTC. It codes for CASSPSGSYGYTF.

This clone is termed medium-sized. The gene calls are TRBV27 and TRBJ2-7; D gene unclear. CDR3 size: 15 residues. Germline assignment: CDR1 MNHEY and CDR2 SMNVEV (reference sequence). Trimming removed 3 bases at V and 2 bases at J, with 14 bases between. DNA of the CDR3: TGTGCCAGCAGTTTGGTTCCCAGAAGTACCTACGAGCAGTACTTC. This codes for CASSLVPRSTYEQYF.

The genes are TRBV18 and TRBJ2-7; the D call may be TRBD1 or TRBD2 (5 bases each). V shed 6 bases and J shed 2 bases, with 11 bases lying between them. The germline CDR1 and CDR2 sequences are KGHSH and LQKENI. The CDR3 has 13 amino acids. The CDR3 here is CASSSGATYEQYF. The CDR3 bases are TGTGCCAGCTCCTCCGGGGCGACCTACGAGCAGTACTTC. Combining the CDR3 with reference TRBV18 and TRBJ2-7 gives the whole variable domain NAGVMQNPRHLVRRRGQEARLRCSPMKGHSHVYWYRQLPEEGLKFMVYLQKENIIDESGMPKERFSAEFPKEGPSILRIQQVVRGDSAAYFCASSSGATYEQYFGPGTRLTVT.

This chain joins TRBV30 and TRBJ1-1, with D unclear. This CDR3 comprises 12 residues. Per germline, CDR1 GTSNPN and CDR2 SVGIG (reference sequence). V was shortened by 0 bases and J by 7 bases, with 9 bases between the two germline ends. This CDR3 reads CAWSVWAGEAFF. The DNA of the CDR3 is TGTGCCTGGAGTGTCTGGGCCGGTGAAGCTTTCTTT.

This chain connects TRBV9 to TRBJ2-2; D is ambiguous. The V gene's germline CDR1 is SGDLS and CDR2 YYNGEE. There are 15 residues in the CDR3. V was pared by 0 bases and J by 7 bases, with 13 bases between. CDR3 sequence reads: CASSVDLAGVGELFF. DNA of the CDR3: TGTGCCAGCAGCGTAGATTTGGCAGGTGTCGGGGAGCTGTTTTTT.

The chain combines TRBV28 with TRBJ1-2; 7 bases are a match to TRBD1. The CDR3 totals 15 residues. With 6 bases clipped from V and 5 bases from J, the junction kept 12 bases outside the gene matches. From germline, CDR1 is MDHEN and CDR2 SYDVKM. CDR3 nucleotides: TGTGCCAGCAGCCGGCCCGGGACAGCCACTTATGGCTACACCTTC. Amino acids: CASSRPGTATYGYTF.

This chain connects TRBV7-3 to TRBJ1-1; D is uncertain. The V gene's germline CDR1 is SGHTA and CDR2 FQGTGA. CDR3 size: 13 residues. Trimming cost V 4 bases and J 0 bases, with 6 bases left between them. Here the CDR3 DNA reads TGTGCCAGCAGCTCCCATATGAACACTGAAGCTTTCTTT. Its translation is CASSSHMNTEAFF. Combining the CDR3 with reference TRBV7-3 and TRBJ1-1 gives the whole variable domain GAGVSQTPSNKVTEKGKYVELRCDPISGHTALYWYRQSLGQGPEFLIYFQGTGAADDSGLPNDRFFAVRPEGSVSTLKIQRTERGDSAVYLCASSSHMNTEAFFGQGTRLTVV.

The J gene is TRBJ1-2, the V gene TRBV19; 7 nucleotides line up with TRBD1. The trim removed 9 bases at V and 7 bases at J, leaving 11 bases unmatched. Germline-derived CDR1 and CDR2 are LNHDA and SQIVND (reference sequence). The CDR3 runs to 13 residues. CDR3 DNA: TGTGCCAGCAGGAGAGAGGGGGCGCCTGGCTACACCTTC. The encoded protein is CASRREGAPGYTF.

The chain employs TRBV19 and TRBJ1-5, with TRBD1 identical over 9 bases. The CDR3 consists of 16 residues. Germline CDR1 reads LNHDA; CDR2 reads SQIVND (reference sequence). The V segment lost 2 bases and the J segment 2 bases; nucleotides outside the gene matches: 4. The CDR3 DNA reads TGTGCCAGTAGTATACGTTGGGACAGGGGCAATCAGCCCCAGCATTTT. Encoded protein: CASSIRWDRGNQPQHF.

The J gene is TRBJ2-3, the V gene TRBV7-2, with 16 positions matching TRBD2. With V trimmed by 7 bases and J by 3 bases, 10 bases remained unmatched. Looked up from germline, CDR1 is SGHTA and CDR2 is FQGNSA. There are 18 residues in the CDR3. The chain's CDR3 is CASTLMPGLAGGTDTQYF. The CDR3 nucleotides are TGTGCCAGCACCCTCATGCCGGGACTAGCGGGGGGGACAGATACGCAGTATTTT.

This chain links TRBV5-3 with TRBJ2-7; D is ambiguous. TRBV5-3 is classed as an ORF, of uncertain function. The CDR3 is 13 residues long. V was clipped by 4 bases and J by 8 bases, with 16 bases between them. In nucleotides, the CDR3 is TGTGCCAGAAGCACGGTCCTTGGCGGCAAGCAGTACTTC. It translates to CARSTVLGGKQYF.

The chain is built from TRBV6-5 and TRBJ2-2; 8 bases map to TRBD1. Looked up from germline, CDR1 is MNHEY and CDR2 is SVGAGI. Germline trimming cut 6 bases from V and 7 bases from J; bases unmatched to any gene: 10. CDR3 length: 15 residues. The CDR3 nucleotides read TGTGCCAGCAGAAGCCAGGGGGCGCGAATCGGGGAGCTGTTTTTT. Protein product: CASRSQGARIGELFF.

This chain links TRBV19 with TRBJ2-7; 7 nucleotides align to TRBD1. Losses at the gene ends were 5 bases for V and 5 bases for J; bases not matched to a gene: 6. The V gene's germline CDR1 is LNHDA and CDR2 SQIVND (reference sequence). This CDR3 spans 13 amino acids. CDR3 sequence reads: CASSPGQQNEQYF. The CDR3 nucleotides read TGTGCCAGTAGTCCGGGACAGCAAAACGAGCAGTACTTC.

The V call is TRBV5-1, the J call TRBJ2-1; the D gene is possibly TRBD1 (6 bases). Deletions cut 2 bases from V and 12 bases from J, with 21 bases between. The CDR3 extends over 15 amino acids. Per the germline V gene, CDR1 is SGHRS and CDR2 is YFSETQ. The CDR3 DNA reads as TGCGCCAGCAGCTTACCGGACAGCGGTACAATGCCGCAGTTCTTC. This sequence encodes CASSLPDSGTMPQFF.

The CDR3 DNA sequence: TGTGCCATCAGTGTGCGGACAGGGGGCGAAGCTTTCTTT. As protein: CAISVRTGGEAFF. The J gene is TRBJ1-1, the V gene TRBV10-3, with TRBD1 matching over 11 bases. V shed 4 bases and J 8 bases; nucleotides not matched to a gene: 3. The CDR3 is 13 residues long. The germline V gene has CDR1 ENHRY and CDR2 SYGVKD.